This T cell receptor beta chain was identified during a study of cytomegalovirus exposure and HLA in healthy donors. The primer mix had 60 Vbeta and 13 Jbeta primers. Here immunoSEQ multiplex PCR was the method, and the copy in TCRdb shows in-frame clones only, minus some. This table holds 87,000 or so clones, about 77% found once. The germline V gene encodes CDR1 SGHDT and CDR2 YYEEEE. The length of the CDR3 is 16 residues. Trimming cost V 0 bases and J 7 bases, with 16 bases left between them. A word on this clone: Its target is not known.

Study conclusions and caveats: Common viral pathogens seemed, in a later analysis, to connect with several of the most significant clusters. Later on, a genetic analysis was performed. It linked a missense variant in DCLRE1C with V- and J-gene trimming of TCR beta. The investigators catalogued 164 TCR beta chains as cytomegalovirus-associated.

This clonotype originated in a woman aged 40-49 years in good health and CMV-seronegative. The specimen was PBMCs. This sequence joins TRBV5-6 and TRBJ1-4; TRBD1 might be the D (6 bases). The CDR3 sequence is CASSLAGRGRSEKLFF. CDR3 bases: TGTGCCAGCAGCTTGGCGGGCAGGGGACGAAGTGAAAAACTGTTTTTT.